The entry below describes one T cell receptor beta chain. What it binds is not known. These data are taken from a study of T cell responses to AZD1222 COVID-19 vaccine. The repertoire was sequenced with immunoSEQ multiplex PCR; TCRdb's copy has only in-frame clones and lacks some. The data hold under 170,000 clones, with approximately 90% observed a single time. The CDR3 has 13 residues. The ends were cut back, 1 base at V and 8 bases at J, with 11 bases in the middle. Germline values: CDR1 MGHRA, CDR2 YSYEKL. Researchers grouped second doses given at about 4 or about 12 weeks into one pool. The study's findings and limits: Sampling that yielded the repertoires occurred only after the peak T cell response. Spike-specific TCR breadth and depth grew following two AZD1222 doses. The donors showed a predominance of white British ancestry and of females, with possible underestimation of clonal diversity.

The V gene is TRBV4-1, the J gene TRBJ2-5; perhaps TRBD1 as D (5 bases). The material sequenced was peripheral blood, taken 28 days after the second AZD1222 dose. This sequence originates from an adult who received the AZD1222 COVID-19 vaccine. The CDR3 DNA reads as TGCGCCAGCAGCCAAGTAGGGGTATCAACCCAGTACTTC. Amino acid sequence: CASSQVGVSTQYF.